This T cell receptor beta chain was profiled in a study of blood T cell repertoires in COVID-19. Background on the study: There were acute and convalescent COVID-19 samples, and they came from the United States, Italy and Spain. T cells, B-cell-depleted T cells, or PBMCs provided the cDNA or gDNA that served as material.

The CDR3 is made up of 15 amino acids. Germline CDR1 is MDHEN and CDR2 is SYDVKM. Trimming cost V 8 bases and J 5 bases; bases outside gene matches: 12. Methods used by the authors: Amplification with reference gene primers provided the estimates of nucleated cell counts. Repertoires were generated with immunoSEQ multiplex PCR, while TCRdb's copy carries only in-frame clones and drops some. The DNA gave D and trimming, while V, J and clone size come from that table. The table shows 130,000 or so clones, with roughly 90% occurring only once. Source material: peripheral blood. This sequence was found in a man between 45 and 60 years old with active or convalescent COVID-19. The J gene is TRBJ2-1, the V gene TRBV28, with TRBD1 matching 7 bases. The CDR3 DNA follows: TGTGCCAGCGCGGGCTCAGGGGGTTTCCACAATGAGCAGTTCTTC. This codes for CASAGSGGFHNEQFF.